A single sample gave rise to the 27 T cell receptor beta chains below, sequenced in a study of long-term antiretroviral therapy in people with HIV. With survey level as its setting, the immunoSEQ assay was v3.0. Data came from immunoSEQ multiplex PCR; TCRdb stores just in-frame clones and leaves some out. The sample lists approximately 24,000 clones, 87% occurring once. The source was unsorted PBMCs, collected 1.8 years before starting antiretroviral therapy. The receptors here all came from a man aged 45 to 65 with HIV.

This rearrangement joins TRBV27 to TRBJ1-5; D ambiguous. The CDR3 is 17 residues long. Trimming pared 5 bases from V and 2 bases from J, leaving 19 bases between. CDR1 MNHEY and CDR2 SMNVEV come from the germline V gene (reference sequence). The DNA for the CDR3 is TGTGCCAGCAGTACCCGCCCCCACGGGAAAGGCAATCAGCCCCAGCATTTT. Residues: CASSTRPHGKGNQPQHF.

This rearrangement joins TRBV6-1 to TRBJ1-2; 8 positions agree with TRBD1. Germline loops: CDR1 MNHNS, CDR2 SASEGT. This CDR3 is 13 amino acids long. V shed 11 bases and J 8 bases; nucleotides not matched to a gene: 13. The CDR3 nucleotides are TGTGCCGGGTCGGGCGGACAGGGCCGAGGCTACACCTTC. Translating it yields CAGSGGQGRGYTF.

The gene calls are TRBV9 and TRBJ2-7, with 9 bases identical to TRBD1. The CDR3 consists of 15 residues. The V and J ends lost 4 bases and 5 bases, in that order; junction bases with no gene match: 10. CDR1 and CDR2 (germline): SGDLS, YYNGEE. CDR3 in DNA: TGTGCCAGCAGCATCTCCGGGACAGGGTACGACGAGCAGTACTTC. It is translated as CASSISGTGYDEQYF.

The chain uses TRBV28 and TRBJ2-7; TRBD2 is a possible D gene (6 bases). The germline gives CDR1 MDHEN, CDR2 SYDVKM. This CDR3 has 14 residues. Trimming cost V 6 bases and J 7 bases, with 19 bases left between them. The DNA of the CDR3 is TGTGCCAGCAGCTCCGGGACTTCCGTTTGGGAGCAGTACTTC. This encodes CASSSGTSVWEQYF.

CDR3 bases: TGTGCCAGCAGCTTAGTGGGGGGGTCGAACACCGGGGAGCTGTTTTTT. Protein sequence: CASSLVGGSNTGELFF. The V call is TRBV7-2, the J call TRBJ2-2; 7 positions agree with TRBD2. Trimming took 1 base from V and 0 from J; bases not matched to a gene: 2. The CDR3 is made up of 16 amino acids. The germline V gene has CDR1 SGHTA and CDR2 FQGNSA.

The chain links TRBV6-6 to TRBJ2-3; D ambiguous. With 6 bases removed from V and 1 base from J, the gap between germline ends came to 11 bases. Germline V lookup: CDR1 MNHNY, CDR2 SVGAGI (reference sequence). The CDR3 contains 14 residues. CDR3 nucleotides: TGTGCCAGCAGATTTGCCCCGGGCACAGATACGCAGTATTTT. It is translated as CASRFAPGTDTQYF.

This chain uses TRBV7-2 with TRBJ1-1; the match to TRBD1 covers 7 bases. CDR3 size: 14 residues. After removal of 5 bases from V and 2 bases from J, the junction contained 5 bases not matched to a gene. Germline CDR1 is SGHTA and CDR2 is FQGNSA. CDR3 sequence reads: CASSPEGANTEAFF. The CDR3 DNA is TGTGCCAGCAGCCCTGAGGGGGCCAACACTGAAGCTTTCTTT.

V and J are TRBV5-1 and TRBJ2-2, with 7 bases lining up with TRBD1. This CDR3 has 14 amino acids. Per the germline V gene, CDR1 is SGHRS and CDR2 is YFSETQ. The V and J ends lost 0 bases and 7 bases, in that order; junction bases with no gene match: 3. The CDR3 reads CASSLAGQVGELFF. The CDR3 nucleotides are TGCGCCAGCAGCTTGGCCGGACAGGTCGGGGAGCTGTTTTTT.

This chain connects TRBV5-1 to TRBJ1-1; unclear D gene. Germline CDR1 SGHRS, CDR2 YFSETQ. Between the trimmed V and J ends, which lost 1 base and 7 bases, there was a span of 8 bases. This CDR3 is built from 12 residues. The CDR3 DNA is TGCGCCAGCAGCTTGCATAGTGGTGAAGCTTTCTTT. Amino acids: CASSLHSGEAFF.

The rearrangement joins TRBV4-2 to TRBJ2-5; 9 nucleotides match TRBD2. The CDR3 covers 16 residues. The V gene's germline CDR1 is LGHNA and CDR2 YNFKEQ. Trimming removed 2 bases from V and 4 bases from J; junction bases left unmatched: 8. In DNA, the CDR3 is TGTGCCAGCAGCCAAAATACCCAACTAGCGGGAGAGACCCAGTACTTC. The encoded protein is CASSQNTQLAGETQYF.

The gene calls are TRBV7-3 and TRBJ1-2; TRBD1 might be the D (6 bases). The germline gives CDR1 SGHTA, CDR2 FQGTGA. V was shortened by 5 bases and J by 5 bases, with 12 bases between the two germline ends. The CDR3 loop spans 13 amino acids. The CDR3 DNA sequence: TGTGCCAGCAGCGCAGGACAGAGTTATGGCTACACCTTC. Translating it yields CASSAGQSYGYTF.

The chain uses TRBV9 and TRBJ2-1, with TRBD2 as a possible D gene (5 bases). V was pared by 4 bases and J by 6 bases, with 14 bases between. The CDR3 covers 14 residues. Germline loops: CDR1 SGDLS, CDR2 YYNGEE. As DNA, the CDR3 is TGTGCCAGCAGCCGACCCGGACGGGGCAATGAGCAGTTCTTC. Protein sequence: CASSRPGRGNEQFF.

This rearrangement joins TRBV6-5 to TRBJ2-3; TRBD1 aligns across 8 bases. The CDR3 sequence is 14 residues long. Germline loops: CDR1 MNHEY, CDR2 SVGAGI. The ends lost 6 bases at V and 4 bases at J; junction bases unmatched: 6. The CDR3 loop is CASSRDRGSDTQYF. The CDR3, as DNA: TGTGCCAGCAGCCGTGACAGGGGATCAGATACGCAGTATTTT.

This chain joins TRBV5-1 and TRBJ2-1; the match to TRBD1 covers 7 bases. Trimming at V came to 0 bases and at J to 4 bases, leaving 1 base not matched to a gene. Germline CDR1 SGHRS, CDR2 YFSETQ. The length of the CDR3 is 14 residues. CDR3 sequence: CASSLGDRYNEQFF. The CDR3 nucleotides are TGCGCCAGCAGCTTGGGGGACAGATACAATGAGCAGTTCTTC.

The rearrangement links TRBV28 to TRBJ1-1; D uncertain. The CDR3 covers 13 residues. Germline V lookup: CDR1 MDHEN, CDR2 SYDVKM. Deletions cut 2 bases from V and 3 bases from J, with 7 bases between. The CDR3 DNA reads as TGTGCCAGCAGTTTACCCGAATACACTGAAGCTTTCTTT. It codes for CASSLPEYTEAFF.

The genes are TRBV6-1 and TRBJ1-4; TRBD1 aligns across 8 bases. After removal of 6 bases from V and 8 bases from J, the junction contained 8 bases not matched to a gene. The CDR3 consists of 14 residues. From germline, CDR1 is MNHNS and CDR2 SASEGT. The CDR3 sequence: CASRELTGAEKLFF. The CDR3 coding sequence is TGTGCCAGCAGGGAGTTGACAGGGGCCGAAAAACTGTTTTTT.

The CDR3 nucleotides are TGTGCCAGCACTGGGACCGCAGGGGCAACTGAAGCTTTCTTT. It translates to CASTGTAGATEAFF. The J gene is TRBJ1-1, the V gene TRBV6-5, with a weak D call TRBD1 (6 bases). The CDR3 is 14 residues long. The germline V and J ends were trimmed by 7 bases and 5 bases, with 17 bases remaining between them. Germline CDR1 reads MNHEY; CDR2 reads SVGAGI.

The J gene is TRBJ2-5, the V gene TRBV9; 11 nucleotides align to TRBD2. The germline CDR1 and CDR2 sequences are SGDLS and YYNGEE. With 3 bases clipped from V and 4 bases from J, the junction kept 5 bases outside the gene matches. The CDR3 consists of 15 residues. The CDR3 DNA follows: TGTGCCAGCAGCGGTAGCGGGGGGGCCTCAGAGACCCAGTACTTC. It yields the protein CASSGSGGASETQYF.

This chain connects TRBV30 to TRBJ2-2; 7 bases are a match to TRBD1. The germline CDR1 and CDR2 sequences are GTSNPN and SVGIG (reference sequence). The CDR3 length is 12 residues. After removal of 4 bases from V and 9 bases from J, the junction contained 5 bases not matched to a gene. This CDR3 reads CAWNRGSRELFF. CDR3 bases: TGTGCCTGGAACAGGGGAAGCCGGGAGCTGTTTTTT.

In its sample, this clone was seen once. The genes are TRBV10-1 and TRBJ2-1, with D possibly matching TRBD1 (5 bases). Trimming took off 5 bases at V and 7 bases at J, with 12 bases between the two ends. The CDR3 spans 13 residues. Germline-derived CDR1 and CDR2 are WNHNN and SYGVQD (reference sequence). Here the CDR3 reads CASSQGLTNEQFF. The CDR3 DNA reads TGCGCCAGCAGTCAGGGCCTGACTAATGAGCAGTTCTTC.

The V call is TRBV28, the J call TRBJ1-2; D remains unclear. V was cut by 3 bases and J by 7 bases, with 12 bases left in between. The germline CDR1 and CDR2 sequences are MDHEN and SYDVKM. This CDR3 spans 13 amino acids. CDR3 in amino acids: CASSLQASGGYTF. DNA for the CDR3: TGTGCCAGCAGTTTGCAGGCTTCTGGTGGCTACACCTTC.

The chain's CDR3 is CSVEEGRGGSYNEQFF. Written as DNA, the CDR3 is TGCAGCGTTGAAGAGGGCAGGGGAGGCTCCTACAATGAGCAGTTCTTC. The J gene is TRBJ2-1, the V gene TRBV29-1; D assignment may be TRBD1 or TRBD2 (6 bases each). CDR3 length equals 16 residues. V shed 0 bases and J shed 0 bases, with 12 bases lying between them. CDR1 and CDR2 from the germline V gene are SQVTM and ANQGSEA.

The rearrangement uses TRBV20-1 and TRBJ2-1; D remains unclear. The CDR3 contains 9 residues. Germline CDR1 reads DFQATT; CDR2 reads SNEGSKA (reference sequence). V lost 8 bases and J 14 bases, leaving 13 bases between the germline ends. The CDR3 spells CSHSYKEFF. The CDR3 bases are TGCAGTCACAGCTACAAGGAGTTCTTC.

The J gene is TRBJ2-3, the V gene TRBV9, with TRBD2 as a possible D gene (6 bases). Germline V gene data show CDR1 as SGDLS and CDR2 as YYNGEE. Trimming left V 2 bases short and J 0 bases short, with 13 bases between. The CDR3 is made up of 16 amino acids. CDR3 protein: CASSVDSGYSTDTQYF. The CDR3, as DNA: TGTGCCAGCAGCGTTGATAGCGGCTATAGCACAGATACGCAGTATTTT.

CDR3 nucleotide sequence: TGTGCCAGCAGTGACTCAGGGGGGACCGGGGAGCTGTTTTTT. It translates to CASSDSGGTGELFF. The rearrangement joins TRBV2 to TRBJ2-2; possible D gene TRBD1, 7 bases. The CDR3 consists of 14 residues. The germline V gene encodes CDR1 SNHLY and CDR2 FYNNEI. Trimming pared 3 bases from V and 5 bases from J, leaving 10 bases between.

This chain joins TRBV6-6 and TRBJ2-5, with D maybe TRBD2 (5 bases). This CDR3 is built from 14 residues. The germline V gene encodes CDR1 MNHNY and CDR2 SVGAGI (reference sequence). V was trimmed by 10 bases and J by 5 bases, leaving 20 bases between them. The CDR3 DNA reads as TGTGCCACCCTCCAACTCGGGGTTGCGGAGACCCAGTACTTC. Its protein product is CATLQLGVAETQYF.

V and J are TRBV5-1 and TRBJ1-2, with D perhaps TRBD1 (6 bases). In germline, CDR1 is SGHRS, CDR2 YFSETQ. The CDR3 consists of 14 residues. The V and J ends lost 4 bases and 5 bases respectively, with 15 bases between them. CDR3 in amino acids: CASSQTDSLYGYTF. For the CDR3, the DNA is TGCGCCAGCAGCCAAACGGACAGCTTGTATGGCTACACCTTC.